A single sample gave rise to the 14 T cell receptor beta chains below, sequenced in a study of CD8 T cells in Susac syndrome. With random hexamers, reverse transcription was performed on roughly 0.5 to 1 ug of RNA. One entry per CDR3 protein results from TCRdb running MiXCR on the immunoSEQ multiplex PCR reads. The profile shows 100,000 to 150,000 distinct CDR3 sequences, over 90% of them singletons. Sequencing was performed on CD4+ T cells from PBMCs. The receptor source for this set is a human donor in good health.

V gene TRBV29-1 combines with J gene TRBJ2-4; TRBD1 matches 10 bases. There are 15 residues in the CDR3. In germline, CDR1 is SQVTM, CDR2 ANQGSEA. V shed 0 bases and J 6 bases; nucleotides not matched to a gene: 5. The CDR3 loop is CSVEDLRTGGNIQYF. CDR3 bases: TGCAGCGTTGAAGATCTTAGGACAGGGGGAAACATTCAGTACTTC. The complete variable domain, with remaining parts taken from reference TRBV29-1 and TRBJ2-4, reads SAVISQKPSRDICQRGTSLTIQCQVDSQVTMMFWYRQQPGQSLTLIATANQGSEATYESGFVIDKFPISRPNLTFSTLTVSNMSPEDSSIYLCSVEDLRTGGNIQYFGAGTRLSVL.

The chain joins TRBV7-2 to TRBJ2-1, with 10 nucleotides matching TRBD2. Germline trimming cut 5 bases from V and 7 bases from J; bases unmatched to any gene: 14. Germline V CDR1 and CDR2: SGHTA, FQGNSA. This CDR3 is built from 17 residues. This CDR3 is CASSRTQSGRAGNEQFF. The CDR3 region has the DNA TGTGCCAGCAGCCGGACCCAGAGCGGGAGGGCCGGTAATGAGCAGTTCTTC.

The J gene is TRBJ2-6, the V gene TRBV29-1, with D perhaps given as TRBD1 or TRBD2 (5 bases each). CDR3 length: 16 residues. The V gene's germline CDR1 is SQVTM and CDR2 ANQGSEA. Trimming removed 4 bases from V and 0 bases from J, with 13 bases in between. CDR3 sequence reads: CSVGGMGISGANVLTF. CDR3 nucleotides: TGCAGCGTTGGGGGGATGGGGATCTCTGGGGCCAACGTCCTGACTTTC.

J is TRBJ2-2 and V is TRBV5-1; D is possibly TRBD1 or TRBD2 (5 bases each). The V end was cut by 4 bases, the J end by 0 bases, with 10 bases between. CDR1 is SGHRS, CDR2 YFSETQ, per germline. The CDR3 extends over 15 amino acids. The CDR3 region is CASSRGPTNTGELFF. The CDR3 nucleotides are TGCGCCAGCAGCCGGGGACCAACGAACACCGGGGAGCTGTTTTTT.

The chain joins TRBV29-1 to TRBJ2-1, with D tentatively TRBD1 or TRBD2 (6 bases each). CDR1 is SQVTM, CDR2 ANQGSEA, per germline. Trimming left V 6 bases short and J 3 bases short, with 18 bases between. The CDR3 has 15 residues. The CDR3 reads CSVAQGGINYNEQFF. The CDR3 DNA sequence: TGCAGCGTGGCCCAAGGGGGGATCAACTACAATGAGCAGTTCTTC.

This chain connects TRBV12-3 or TRBV12-4 to TRBJ2-3; D is unresolved. The V gene lost 3 bases and the J gene lost 6 bases, with 4 bases spanning the gap. This CDR3 is built from 11 residues. CDR3: CASSFLDTQYF. The CDR3 region has the DNA TGTGCCAGCAGTTTTCTGGATACGCAGTATTTT.

This chain connects TRBV2 to TRBJ2-2, with 7 bases that match TRBD2. The CDR3 covers 15 residues. The germline CDR1 and CDR2 sequences are SNHLY and FYNNEI. The trim removed 5 bases at V and 4 bases at J, leaving 7 bases unmatched. In DNA form, the CDR3 reads TGTGCCAGCAGTTCCGGGACTAAAAGCACCGGGGAGCTGTTTTTT. It yields the protein CASSSGTKSTGELFF.

The rearrangement uses TRBV15 and TRBJ1-1; 7 bases are shared with TRBD1. V lost 7 bases, J lost 1 base, and 9 bases stayed unmatched. This CDR3 is 15 amino acids long. Germline CDR1 is LNHNV and CDR2 is YYDKDF (reference sequence). The CDR3 region has the DNA TGTGCCACCATGAGGAGGAGGGGGCAGAACACTGAAGCTTTCTTT. Amino acids: CATMRRRGQNTEAFF. The variable domain in full, with the rest retrieved from reference TRBV15 and TRBJ1-1, is DAMVIQNPRYQVTQFGKPVTLSCSQTLNHNVMYWYQQKSSQAPKLLFHYYDKDFNNEADTPDNFQSRRPNTSFCFLDIRSPGLGDTAMYLCATMRRRGQNTEAFFGQGTRLTVV.

J is TRBJ2-7 and V is TRBV3-1; 11 nucleotides agree with TRBD2. CDR1 and CDR2 from the germline V gene are LGHDT and YNNKEL (reference sequence). The length of the CDR3 is 16 residues. Trimming at V came to 4 bases and at J to 2 bases, leaving 7 bases not matched to a gene. In DNA, the CDR3 is TGTGCCAGCAGCCCCATAGCGACTAGCGGGACCTACGAGCAGTACTTC. It yields the protein CASSPIATSGTYEQYF.

The chain is built from TRBV28 and TRBJ2-2, with a tentative D call TRBD2 (5 bases). There are 14 residues in the CDR3. Between the trimmed V and J ends, which lost 2 bases and 6 bases, there was a span of 10 bases. Germline-derived CDR1 and CDR2 are MDHEN and SYDVKM. The CDR3 nucleotides are TGTGCCAGCAGTTTAGACGGGATGGCCGGGGAGCTGTTTTTT. As protein: CASSLDGMAGELFF.

This clonotype was counted a single time. CDR3 loop: CASSPTGANEKLFF. CDR3 bases: TGTGCCAGCTCACCGACAGGGGCTAATGAAAAACTGTTTTTT. The V and J genes are TRBV18 and TRBJ1-4; 8 bases align to TRBD1. This CDR3 contains 14 residues. Germline CDR1 and CDR2: KGHSH and LQKENI. V trimming: 3 bases; J trimming: 3 bases; junction bases outside the gene matches: 0. The variable domain in full, completed from reference TRBV18 and TRBJ1-4, reads NAGVMQNPRHLVRRRGQEARLRCSPMKGHSHVYWYRQLPEEGLKFMVYLQKENIIDESGMPKERFSAEFPKEGPSILRIQQVVRGDSAAYFCASSPTGANEKLFFGSGTQLSVL.

As DNA, the CDR3 is TGCAGCGTTGTAGGGGCAGATTCTTCCTCTGGGGCCAACGTCCTGACTTTC. Translated, it gives CSVVGADSSSGANVLTF. The J gene is TRBJ2-6, the V gene TRBV29-1, with D maybe TRBD1 (5 bases). CDR1 is SQVTM, CDR2 ANQGSEA, per germline. The CDR3 runs 17 residues. Trimming cost V 4 bases and J 0 bases, with 16 bases left between them.

The chain is built from TRBV18 and TRBJ2-7; D unclear. This CDR3 is built from 13 residues. Trimming took 0 bases from V and 3 from J, leaving 6 bases between them. From germline, CDR1 is KGHSH and CDR2 LQKENI. CDR3: CASSPPQSYEQYF. The CDR3 region has the DNA TGTGCCAGCTCACCACCCCAGAGCTACGAGCAGTACTTC.

The rearrangement uses TRBV4-1 and TRBJ2-3; a weak D match, TRBD2 (5 bases). The CDR3 has 16 residues. The germline V and J ends were trimmed by 1 base and 2 bases, with 13 bases remaining between them. Germline loops: CDR1 MGHRA, CDR2 YSYEKL. CDR3 bases: TGCGCCAGCAGCCAAGGTTGGGAGCGGTACACAGATACGCAGTATTTT. It codes for CASSQGWERYTDTQYF.